Sequencing of this T cell receptor beta chain was carried out in a study of shared clonotypes between healthy human individuals. A CD45RA+ naive subset and a CD45RA-negative memory subset were split from CD4+ cells. There are 15 residues in the CDR3. The germline CDR1 and CDR2 sequences are SGHTA and FQGTGA. V lost 2 bases and J lost 5; bases outside the gene matches: 2. Running of the assay took place at deep level. In the original analysis: Junction-only sequences without quality scores came from ImmunoSEQ, so filtering differed. Repertoires were generated with immunoSEQ multiplex PCR, while TCRdb's copy carries only in-frame clones and drops some. V and J calls and clone size come straight from that table; D and trimming were deduced from the DNA. The profile covers under 2.5 million clones, with under 95% appearing a single time and approximately 0.4% taken by the ten largest.

This TCR was sampled from a man between 18 and 29 years old in good health. Some clones in this sample may be carry-over from other donors' samples. The sample was naive CD4+ T cells from PBMCs. Subset given: CD45RA+ positively selected. J is TRBJ1-4 and V is TRBV7-3, with TRBD1 identical over 10 bases. The CDR3 is CASSLSGQGNEKLFF. In nucleotides, the CDR3 is TGTGCCAGCAGCTTATCGGGACAGGGGAATGAAAAACTGTTTTTT. Full variable domain (outside the CDR3, taken from reference TRBV7-3 and TRBJ1-4): GAGVSQTPSNKVTEKGKYVELRCDPISGHTALYWYRQSLGQGPEFLIYFQGTGAADDSGLPNDRFFAVRPEGSVSTLKIQRTERGDSAVYLCASSLSGQGNEKLFFGSGTQLSVL.